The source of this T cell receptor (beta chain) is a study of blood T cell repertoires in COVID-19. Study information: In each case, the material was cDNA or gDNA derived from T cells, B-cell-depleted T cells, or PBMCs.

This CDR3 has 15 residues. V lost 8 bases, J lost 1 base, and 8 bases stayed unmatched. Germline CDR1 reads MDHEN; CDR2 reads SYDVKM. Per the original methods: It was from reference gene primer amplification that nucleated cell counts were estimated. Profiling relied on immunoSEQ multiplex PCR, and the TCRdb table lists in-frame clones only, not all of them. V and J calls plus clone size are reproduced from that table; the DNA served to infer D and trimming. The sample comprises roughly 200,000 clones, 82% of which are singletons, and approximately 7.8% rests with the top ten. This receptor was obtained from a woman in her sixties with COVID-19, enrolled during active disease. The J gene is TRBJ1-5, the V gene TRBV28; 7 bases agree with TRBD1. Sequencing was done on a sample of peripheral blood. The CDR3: CASHGLDRSNQPQHF. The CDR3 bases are TGTGCCAGCCATGGGCTGGACAGGAGCAATCAGCCCCAGCATTTT.